What follows describes a single T cell receptor (beta chain). Its antigen is not identified. This specimen comes from a study of T-cell reconstitution after alpha-beta-depleted transplantation in children. General study results and limits: Fresh T-cell production supplied most of the T-cell counts and diversity seen one year after transplant. Surviving recipient T cells and intrathymic progenitors accounted for some patients' high TCRbeta diversity at day 60. Alpha-beta T cells present about two months after transplant were reported to originate from several hundred expanded graft clones.

Trimming removed 0 bases from V and 0 bases from J; junction bases left unmatched: 11. The CDR3 is made up of 18 amino acids. Germline-derived CDR1 and CDR2 are LGHNA and YSLEER. Unique molecular identifiers were incorporated during preparation of the TCRbeta library. In TCRdb, the PCR reads were re-called with MiXCR into one record per CDR3 protein. The sample lists hundreds of thousands of distinct CDR3 sequences, approximately 8.4% occurring once. This material consisted of PBMCs, mostly from graft donor cells, taken 360 days after TCRalphabeta/CD19-depleted stem cell transplant. This chain connects TRBV4-3 to TRBJ2-7; TRBD2 aligns across 7 bases. This TCR was recovered from a male patient between 2 and 10 years old who had a stem cell transplant for acute myeloid leukemia, so the T cells may come from the graft donor. The CDR3: CASSQDGSGDYTSYEQYF. The CDR3 nucleotides read TGCGCCAGCAGCCAAGATGGGAGTGGGGACTATACCTCCTACGAGCAGTACTTC.